The clone carrying this TCR beta chain was observed a few times. Its antigen remains unidentified. The data derive from a study of OX40 agonist ivuxolimab in advanced cancers. General study findings and limits: On average, CD8+ T cells had more expanded clones than CD4+.

Method: immunoSEQ multiplex PCR; TCRdb's copy keeps in-frame clones and lacks some. Among tens of thousands of clones, 82% were seen once, and the ten largest hold about 0.41%. Source: CD4+ or CD8+ T cells sorted from blood, taken in a trial of the OX40 agonist ivuxolimab. The receptor was derived from an adult with an advanced solid tumor such as melanoma, head and neck, liver or kidney cancer.

Here the CDR3 reads CAISAQIV. CDR3 DNA sequence: TGTGCCATCAGTGCCCAAATAGTC. V usage is TRBV10-3 and J usage is TRBJ2-7; D is uncertain. The CDR3 spans 8 residues. Germline V CDR1 and CDR2: ENHRY, SYGVKD.